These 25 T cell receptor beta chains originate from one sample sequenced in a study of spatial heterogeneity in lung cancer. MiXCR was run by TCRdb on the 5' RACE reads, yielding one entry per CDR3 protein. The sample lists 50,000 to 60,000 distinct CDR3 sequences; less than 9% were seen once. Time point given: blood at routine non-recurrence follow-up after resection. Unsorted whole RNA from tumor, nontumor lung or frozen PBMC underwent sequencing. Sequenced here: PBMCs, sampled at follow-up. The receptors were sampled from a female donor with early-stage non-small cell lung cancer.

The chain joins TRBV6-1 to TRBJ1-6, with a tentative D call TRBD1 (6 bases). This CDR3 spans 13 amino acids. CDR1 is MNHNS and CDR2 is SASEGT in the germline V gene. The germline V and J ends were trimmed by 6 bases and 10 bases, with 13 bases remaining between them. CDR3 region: CASREQGYSPLHF. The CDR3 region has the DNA TGTGCCAGCAGGGAACAGGGATACTCACCCCTCCACTTT.

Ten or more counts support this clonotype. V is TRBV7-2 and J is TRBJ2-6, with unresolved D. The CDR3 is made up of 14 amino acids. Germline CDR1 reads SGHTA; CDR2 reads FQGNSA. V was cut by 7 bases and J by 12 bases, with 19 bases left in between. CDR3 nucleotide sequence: TGTGCCAGCACCCCCGGGCTGTATAACGGCGTCCTGACTTTC. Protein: CASTPGLYNGVLTF. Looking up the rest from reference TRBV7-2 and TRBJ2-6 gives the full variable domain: GAGVSQSPSNKVTEKGKDVELRCDPISGHTALYWYRQSLGQGLEFLIYFQGNSAPDKSGLPSDRFSAERTGGSVSTLTIQRTQQEDSAVYLCASTPGLYNGVLTFGAGSRLTVL.

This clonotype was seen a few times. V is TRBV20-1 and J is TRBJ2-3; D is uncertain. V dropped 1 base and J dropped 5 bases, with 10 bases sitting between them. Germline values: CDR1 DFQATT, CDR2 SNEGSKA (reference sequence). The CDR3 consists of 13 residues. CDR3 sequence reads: CSARGPTQDTQYF. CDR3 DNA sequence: TGCAGTGCTAGAGGCCCGACTCAAGATACGCAGTATTTT.

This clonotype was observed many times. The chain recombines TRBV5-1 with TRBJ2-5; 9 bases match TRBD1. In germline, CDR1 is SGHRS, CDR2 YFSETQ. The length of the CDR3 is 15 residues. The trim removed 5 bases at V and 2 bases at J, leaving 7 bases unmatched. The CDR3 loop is CASSPGQGPQETQYF. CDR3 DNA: TGCGCCAGCAGTCCTGGACAGGGGCCACAAGAGACCCAGTACTTC.

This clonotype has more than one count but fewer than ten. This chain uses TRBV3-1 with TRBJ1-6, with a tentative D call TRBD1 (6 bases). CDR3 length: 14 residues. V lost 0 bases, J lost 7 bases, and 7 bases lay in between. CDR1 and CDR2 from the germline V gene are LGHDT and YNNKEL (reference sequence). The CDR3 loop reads CASSQEQGNSPLHF. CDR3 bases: TGTGCCAGCAGCCAAGAACAGGGAAATTCACCCCTCCACTTT.

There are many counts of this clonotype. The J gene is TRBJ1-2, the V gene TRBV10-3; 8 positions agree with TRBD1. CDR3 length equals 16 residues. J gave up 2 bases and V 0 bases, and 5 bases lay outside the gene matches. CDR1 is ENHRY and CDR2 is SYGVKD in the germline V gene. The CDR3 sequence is CAISESEDRANYGYTF. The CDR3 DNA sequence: TGTGCCATCAGTGAGTCTGAGGACAGGGCCAACTATGGCTACACCTTC.

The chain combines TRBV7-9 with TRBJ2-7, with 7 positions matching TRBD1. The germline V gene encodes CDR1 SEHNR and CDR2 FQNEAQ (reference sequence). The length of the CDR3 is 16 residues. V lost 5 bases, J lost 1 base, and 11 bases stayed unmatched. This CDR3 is CASSLPRDRSSYEQYF. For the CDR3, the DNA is TGTGCCAGCAGCCTTCCCCGGGACAGATCTTCCTACGAGCAGTACTTC.

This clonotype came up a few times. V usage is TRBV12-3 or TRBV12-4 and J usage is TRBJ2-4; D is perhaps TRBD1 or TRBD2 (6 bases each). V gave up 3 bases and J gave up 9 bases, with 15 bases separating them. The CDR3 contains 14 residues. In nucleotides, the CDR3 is TGTGCCAGCAGTTTTACGGGGGCCGATGGCATTCAGTACTTC. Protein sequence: CASSFTGADGIQYF.

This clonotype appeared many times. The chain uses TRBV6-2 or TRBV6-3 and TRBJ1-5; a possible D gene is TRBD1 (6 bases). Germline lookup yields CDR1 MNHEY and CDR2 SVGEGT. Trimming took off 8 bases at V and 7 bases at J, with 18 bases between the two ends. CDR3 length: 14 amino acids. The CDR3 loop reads CASSRDTRGQPQHF. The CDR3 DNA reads TGTGCCAGCTCACGGGACACGCGAGGGCAGCCCCAGCATTTT.

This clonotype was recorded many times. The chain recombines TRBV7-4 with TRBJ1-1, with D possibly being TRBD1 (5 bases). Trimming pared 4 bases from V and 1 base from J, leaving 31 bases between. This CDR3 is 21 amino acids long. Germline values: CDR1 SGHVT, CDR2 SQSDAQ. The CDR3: CASSYKPQVPPPQGKNTEAFF. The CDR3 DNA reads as TGTGCCAGCAGCTACAAACCCCAGGTGCCCCCACCGCAGGGAAAGAACACTGAAGCTTTCTTT. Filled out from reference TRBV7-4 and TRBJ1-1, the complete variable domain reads GAGVSQSPRYKVAKRGRDVALRCDSISGHVTLYWYRQTLGQGSEVLTYSQSDAQRDKSGRPSGRFSAERPERSVSTLKIQRTEQGDSAVYLCASSYKPQVPPPQGKNTEAFFGQGTRLTVV.

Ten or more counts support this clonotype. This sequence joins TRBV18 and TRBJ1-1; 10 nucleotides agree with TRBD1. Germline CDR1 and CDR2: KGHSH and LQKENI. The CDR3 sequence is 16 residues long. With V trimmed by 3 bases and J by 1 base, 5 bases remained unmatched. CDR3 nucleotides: TGTGCCAGCTCACCGCGGACAGGGGGTTCGAACACTGAAGCTTTCTTT. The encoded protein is CASSPRTGGSNTEAFF.

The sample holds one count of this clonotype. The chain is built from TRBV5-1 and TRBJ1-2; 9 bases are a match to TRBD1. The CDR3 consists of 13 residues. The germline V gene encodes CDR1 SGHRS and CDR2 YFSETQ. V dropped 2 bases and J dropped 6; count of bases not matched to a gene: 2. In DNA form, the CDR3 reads TGCGCCAGCAGCTTTGACAGGGGGAATGGCTACACCTTC. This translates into CASSFDRGNGYTF.

CDR3 loop: CASSYSGDGYTF. CDR3 in DNA: TGTGCCAGCAGTTACTCAGGTGATGGCTACACCTTC. The gene calls are TRBV6-6 and TRBJ1-2; D uncertain. V lost 0 bases and J lost 6, with 5 bases in between. CDR1 is MNHNY, CDR2 SVGAGI, per germline (reference sequence). This CDR3 has 12 amino acids.

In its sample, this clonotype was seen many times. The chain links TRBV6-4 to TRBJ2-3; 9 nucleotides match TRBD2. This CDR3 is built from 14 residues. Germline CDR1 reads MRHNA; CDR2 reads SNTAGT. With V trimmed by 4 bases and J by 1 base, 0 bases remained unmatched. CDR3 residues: CASSASGGTDTQYF. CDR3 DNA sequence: TGTGCCAGCAGTGCTAGCGGGGGCACAGATACGCAGTATTTT.

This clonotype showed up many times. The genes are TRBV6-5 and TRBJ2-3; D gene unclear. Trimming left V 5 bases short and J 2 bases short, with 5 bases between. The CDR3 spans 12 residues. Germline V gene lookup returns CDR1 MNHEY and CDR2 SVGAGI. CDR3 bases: TGTGCCAGCAGTGGTTTCACAGATACGCAGTATTTT. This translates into CASSGFTDTQYF.

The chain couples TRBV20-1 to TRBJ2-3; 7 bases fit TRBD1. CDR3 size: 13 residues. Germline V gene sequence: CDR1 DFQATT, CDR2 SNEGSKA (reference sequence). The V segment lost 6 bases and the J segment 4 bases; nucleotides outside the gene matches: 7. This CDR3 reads CSAQGDRADTQYF. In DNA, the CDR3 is TGCAGTGCCCAGGGGGATAGGGCAGATACGCAGTATTTT.

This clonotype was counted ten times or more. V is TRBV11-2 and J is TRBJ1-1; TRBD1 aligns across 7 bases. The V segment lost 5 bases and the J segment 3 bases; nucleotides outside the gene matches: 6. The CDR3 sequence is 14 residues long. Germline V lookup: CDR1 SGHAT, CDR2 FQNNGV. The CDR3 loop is CASSPRGADTEAFF. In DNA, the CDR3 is TGTGCCAGCAGCCCCAGGGGGGCGGACACTGAAGCTTTCTTT. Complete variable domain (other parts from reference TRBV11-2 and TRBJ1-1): EAGVAQSPRYKIIEKRQSVAFWCNPISGHATLYWYQQILGQGPKLLIQFQNNGVVDDSQLPKDRFSAERLKGVDSTLKIQPAKLEDSAVYLCASSPRGADTEAFFGQGTRLTVV.

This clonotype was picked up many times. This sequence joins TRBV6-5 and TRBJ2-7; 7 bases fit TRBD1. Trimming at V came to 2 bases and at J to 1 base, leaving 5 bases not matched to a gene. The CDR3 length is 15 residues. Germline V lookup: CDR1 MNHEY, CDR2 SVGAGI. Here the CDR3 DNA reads TGTGCCAGCAGTTACCAGGGGGAGCGGTCCTACGAGCAGTACTTC. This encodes CASSYQGERSYEQYF.

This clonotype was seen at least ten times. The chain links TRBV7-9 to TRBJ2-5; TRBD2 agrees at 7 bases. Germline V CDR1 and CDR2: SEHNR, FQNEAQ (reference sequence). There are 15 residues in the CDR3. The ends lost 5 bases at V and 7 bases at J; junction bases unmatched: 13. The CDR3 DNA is TGTGCCAGCAGCCCCGAGTGGACTAGTGCGGGGACCCAGTACTTC. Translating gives CASSPEWTSAGTQYF.

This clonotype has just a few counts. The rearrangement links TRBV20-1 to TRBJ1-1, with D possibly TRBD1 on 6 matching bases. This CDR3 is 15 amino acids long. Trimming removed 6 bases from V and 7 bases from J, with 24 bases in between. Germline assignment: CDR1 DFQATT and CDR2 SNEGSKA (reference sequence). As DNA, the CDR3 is TGCAGTGCAACTCAGGGGACCCGTGGAAGGATTGAAGCTTTCTTT. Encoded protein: CSATQGTRGRIEAFF.

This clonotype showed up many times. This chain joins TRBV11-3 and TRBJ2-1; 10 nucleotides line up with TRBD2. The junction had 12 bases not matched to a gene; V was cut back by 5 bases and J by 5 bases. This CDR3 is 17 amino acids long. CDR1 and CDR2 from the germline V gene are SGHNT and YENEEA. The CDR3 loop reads CASSLAPRTSGNNEQFF. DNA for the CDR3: TGTGCCAGCAGCCTCGCGCCCCGGACTAGCGGAAACAATGAGCAGTTCTTC.

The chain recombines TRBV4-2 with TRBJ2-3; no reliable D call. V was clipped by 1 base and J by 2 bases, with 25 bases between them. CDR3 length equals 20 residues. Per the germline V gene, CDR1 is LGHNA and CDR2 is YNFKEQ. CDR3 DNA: TGTGCCAGCAGCCAAGCCGCCCGGTACTTTTCTGTACAAGACACAGATACGCAGTATTTT. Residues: CASSQAARYFSVQDTDTQYF.

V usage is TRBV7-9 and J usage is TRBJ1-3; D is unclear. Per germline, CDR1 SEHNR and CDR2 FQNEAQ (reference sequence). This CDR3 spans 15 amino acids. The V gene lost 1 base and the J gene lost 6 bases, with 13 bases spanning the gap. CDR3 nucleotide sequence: TGTGCCAGCAGCTTAGAGGAGCAAAGACAAAACACCATATATTTT. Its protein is CASSLEEQRQNTIYF.

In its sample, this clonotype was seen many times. The CDR3 reads CATGRRGNTGELFF. Written as DNA, the CDR3 is TGTGCCACGGGGCGGAGGGGCAACACCGGGGAGCTGTTTTTT. The J gene is TRBJ2-2, the V gene TRBV11-2; D may be TRBD2 (6 bases). This CDR3 comprises 14 residues. V lost 10 bases and J 2 bases, leaving 14 bases between the germline ends. CDR1 is SGHAT, CDR2 FQNNGV, per germline.

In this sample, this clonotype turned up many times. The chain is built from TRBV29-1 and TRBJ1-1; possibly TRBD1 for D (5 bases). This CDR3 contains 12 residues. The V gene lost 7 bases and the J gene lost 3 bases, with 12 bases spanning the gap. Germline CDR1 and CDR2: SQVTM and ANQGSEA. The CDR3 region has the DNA TGCAGCGCCCCAAGGGGCCACACTGAAGCTTTCTTT. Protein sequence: CSAPRGHTEAFF.